These 9 T cell receptor beta chains were all obtained from the same sample, sequenced in a study of a mutant IDH1 vaccine in newly diagnosed glioma. Libraries were prepared by immunoSEQ multiplex PCR; TCRdb keeps only in-frame clonotypes and omits some of them. This table holds 15,000 or so clones, 95% to 96% found once. The time point denotes: baseline, week 1 (first vaccination visit). The sample's treatment: pre-vaccination baseline after standard-of-care therapy. Specimen: peripheral blood mononuclear cells (PBMCs), collected from a glioma patient treated with radiotherapy, temozolomide or both. These receptors all stem from a woman aged 18-29 years with glioma. Some clones in this sample may be carry-over from other donors' samples.

This chain joins TRBV28 and TRBJ2-5; weak D call: TRBD1 (6 bases). V was cut by 5 bases and J by 5 bases, with 12 bases left in between. The CDR3 is made up of 13 amino acids. Looked up from germline, CDR1 is MDHEN and CDR2 is SYDVKM. The CDR3 nucleotides read TGTGCCAGCAGTAAGGGACAACAGGAGACCCAGTACTTC. Translation: CASSKGQQETQYF.

The chain has TRBV4-1 and TRBJ2-7; 11 nucleotides agree with TRBD2. The germline CDR1 and CDR2 sequences are MGHRA and YSYEKL. The trim removed 2 bases at V and 7 bases at J, leaving 10 bases unmatched. The CDR3 covers 16 residues. CDR3 loop: CASSQTGTSGLREQYF. The CDR3 nucleotides read TGCGCCAGCAGCCAAACCGGGACTAGCGGATTACGGGAGCAGTACTTC.

J is TRBJ2-7 and V is TRBV6-6; 9 positions match TRBD1. CDR1 is MNHNY, CDR2 SVGAGI, per germline (reference sequence). Trimming cost V 4 bases and J 3 bases; bases outside gene matches: 7. There are 15 residues in the CDR3. The CDR3 nucleotides read TGTGCCAGCAGTTCTCCGGGACAGGGTATCTACGAGCAGTACTTC. This codes for CASSSPGQGIYEQYF.

The V call is TRBV9, the J call TRBJ2-3; possible D gene TRBD2, 5 bases. V was clipped by 4 bases and J by 3 bases, with 9 bases between them. The V gene's germline CDR1 is SGDLS and CDR2 YYNGEE. The CDR3 runs 13 residues. The chain's CDR3 is CASSPRGTDTQYF. The CDR3 nucleotides read TGTGCCAGCAGCCCCCGGGGAACAGATACGCAGTATTTT.

The chain has TRBV7-2 and TRBJ2-1; the match to TRBD2 covers 12 bases. The junction had 4 bases not matched to a gene; V was cut back by 4 bases and J by 9 bases. CDR1 SGHTA and CDR2 FQGNSA come from the germline V gene. The CDR3 length is 14 residues. This CDR3 reads CASSSASGGGEQFF. The CDR3 coding sequence is TGTGCCAGCAGCTCAGCTAGCGGGGGGGGTGAGCAGTTCTTC.

V is TRBV27 and J is TRBJ2-7; possible D gene TRBD2, 6 bases. The CDR3 has 12 amino acids. Trimming removed 8 bases from V and 3 bases from J, with 11 bases in between. Germline CDR1 is MNHEY and CDR2 is SMNVEV (reference sequence). CDR3 sequence reads: CASRAGLYEQYF. CDR3 nucleotide sequence: TGTGCCAGCCGGGCGGGACTCTACGAGCAGTACTTC.

The chain employs TRBV7-2 and TRBJ1-2; no definite D call. CDR1 is SGHTA and CDR2 is FQGNSA in the germline V gene. CDR3 size: 15 residues. Trimming cost V 5 bases and J 3 bases, with 16 bases left between them. The DNA for the CDR3 is TGTGCCAGCAGCCCCCCCGTGGGGTCGGACTATGGCTACACCTTC. It yields the protein CASSPPVGSDYGYTF.

This chain connects TRBV6-5 to TRBJ2-7; D not resolved. The germline V gene encodes CDR1 MNHEY and CDR2 SVGAGI. This CDR3 region has 15 residues. V lost 5 bases and J lost 4, with 18 bases in between. Here the CDR3 DNA reads TGTGCCAGCAGTCGTACTCGAGACCATGCTTACGAGCAGTACTTC. It specifies CASSRTRDHAYEQYF.

This chain uses TRBV6-5 with TRBJ1-4; tentative D call: TRBD1 (5 bases). The CDR3 consists of 12 residues. Germline CDR1 and CDR2: MNHEY and SVGAGI. The V gene lost 8 bases and the J gene lost 7 bases, with 11 bases spanning the gap. The CDR3 sequence is CASGGGTEKLFF. The CDR3 bases are TGTGCCAGCGGGGGGGGTACTGAAAAACTGTTTTTT.